The clone carrying this T cell receptor beta chain was seen a few times. The antigen is unknown. The sample comes from a study of T cell repertoires in cytomegalovirus infection. Looking at the study overall: Both CMV infection and a matching HLA type were indicated by public TCR beta signatures.

Whole-study findings and limits: Ex vivo, HLA-C-restricted CMV-specific TCR beta clonotypes prevailed over the rest of the response. The study identified carriers of CMV plus the relevant HLA from cumulative public TCR beta family frequency.

TCRdb processed the reads anew with MiXCR; each CDR3 protein has one entry. The table lists 740,000 or so distinct CDR3 sequences, 35% of them singletons. The CDR3 extends over 16 amino acids. The V end lost 5 bases, the J end lost 1 base, and 15 bases lay between the germline ends. Germline CDR1 reads LNHDA; CDR2 reads SQIVND (reference sequence). The receptor comes from a human donor in good health (CMV status not recorded). Some clones in this sample may be carry-over from other donors' samples. This sequence joins TRBV19 and TRBJ2-1, with TRBD1 as a possible D gene (5 bases). The sample taken for sequencing was PBMCs. This CDR3 reads CASSPPGPASYNEQFF. CDR3 bases: TGTGCCAGTAGTCCCCCAGGGCCGGCTTCCTACAATGAGCAGTTCTTC. The full variable domain, rest sourced from reference TRBV19 and TRBJ2-1, is DGGITQSPKYLFRKEGQNVTLSCEQNLNHDAMYWYRQDPGQGLRLIYYSQIVNDFQKGDIAEGYSVSREKKESFPLTVTSAQKNPTAFYLCASSPPGPASYNEQFFGPGTRLTVL.